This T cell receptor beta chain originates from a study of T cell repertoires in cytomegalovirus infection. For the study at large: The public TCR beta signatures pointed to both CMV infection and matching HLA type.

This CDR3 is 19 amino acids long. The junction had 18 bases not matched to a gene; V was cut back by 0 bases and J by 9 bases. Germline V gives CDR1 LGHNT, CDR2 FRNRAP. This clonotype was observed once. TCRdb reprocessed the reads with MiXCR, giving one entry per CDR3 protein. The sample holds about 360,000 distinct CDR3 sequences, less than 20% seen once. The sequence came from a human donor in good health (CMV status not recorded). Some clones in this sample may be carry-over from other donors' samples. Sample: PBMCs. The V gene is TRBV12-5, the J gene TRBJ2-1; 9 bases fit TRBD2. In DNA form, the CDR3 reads TGTGCTAGTGGTTTGGTAAAAGGCCTTCTAGCGGGAATACGTGGTGAGCAGTTCTTC. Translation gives CASGLVKGLLAGIRGEQFF.